The rows below give T cell receptor beta chains drawn from one sample of a study of shared T cell receptors in the human thymus. Profiled with immunoSEQ multiplex PCR; TCRdb holds only in-frame clones, not every one. This sample yields about 660,000 clones, of which 88% are seen a single time; roughly 0.0097% belongs to the top ten. This sample was also put to use in a study of human thymus T cells.

The specimen was thymocytes. All receptors derive from a boy under three years old with a congenital heart defect. The CDR3 runs from the conserved cysteine through the conserved F or W. D genes are given only for firm matches. Clone size is stated in some rows and not others, as once, few, many or a class when expanded.

V	size	J	D	DNA	CDR3
TRBV5-1	.	TRBJ2-2	.	TGCGCCAGCAGCGAACCGAGACGGGCCGGGGAGCTGTTTTTT	CASSEPRRAGELFF
TRBV28	.	TRBJ2-7	.	TGTGCCAGCAGTTTACCACGGGAACCTTCCTTCTACGAGCAGTACTTC	CASSLPREPSFYEQYF
TRBV5-4	.	TRBJ2-1	TRBD2	TGTGCCAGCAGCTTGATAGCGGGAGGGCCCAGCAATGAGCAGTTCTTC	CASSLIAGGPSNEQFF
TRBV4-2	once	TRBJ1-2	.	TGTGCCAGCAGCCAAGAGAGGGCTAACTATGGCTACACCTTC	CASSQERANYGYTF
TRBV4-1	.	TRBJ1-1	.	TGCGCCAGCAGCGCCTCTGGCCTGAACACTGAAGCTTTCTTT	CASSASGLNTEAFF
TRBV10-2	.	TRBJ2-7	.	TGCGCCAGCAGTGAGTCGACATGCTACGAGCAGTACTTC	CASSESTCYEQYF
TRBV4-2	.	TRBJ2-7	.	TGTGCCAGCAGCCAAGCCGGACGGGGATTCTACGAGCAGTACTTC	CASSQAGRGFYEQYF
TRBV5-3	.	TRBJ2-2	TRBD2	TGTGCCAGAAGCGCGGGAGTCCCCGGGGAGCTGTTTTTT	CARSAGVPGELFF
TRBV10-1	.	TRBJ2-7	.	TGCGCCAGCAGTGAAAATACAGGGAACGAGCAGTACTTC	CASSENTGNEQYF
TRBV11-2	few	TRBJ1-3	TRBD1	TGTGCCAGCAGCGCCAATGGGACAGCCTCTGGAAACACCATATATTTT	CASSANGTASGNTIYF
TRBV7-9	once	TRBJ2-7	TRBD2	TGTGCCAGCAGCCTAGGGACTAGCGGGAGGACTTACGAGCAGTACTTC	CASSLGTSGRTYEQYF
TRBV4-2	.	TRBJ1-2	.	TGTGCCAGCAGCCAACGGGTCCCGACTGACGGCTACACCTTC	CASSQRVPTDGYTF
TRBV10-2	.	TRBJ2-7	.	TGCGCCAGCAGTGAAAGGCGGGTCATGGACTACGAGCAGTACTTC	CASSERRVMDYEQYF
TRBV6-6	.	TRBJ1-5	.	TGTGCCAGCACTAATGACAGGCGGGCAGGGCAGCCCCAGCATTTT	CASTNDRRAGQPQHF
TRBV4-3	.	TRBJ2-1	.	TGCGCCAGCAGCCCCGGGTCCGGGTGGAGCTCCTACAATGAGCAGTTCTTC	CASSPGSGWSSYNEQFF
TRBV27	.	TRBJ2-7	.	TGTGCCAGCAGTTCCCGCCGGACCGGACTCTACGAGCAGTACTTC	CASSSRRTGLYEQYF
TRBV11-3	once	TRBJ2-1	TRBD2	TGTGCCAGCAGCTCCCGAGGACTAGCGGGAAACCTCAATGAGCAGTTCTTC	CASSSRGLAGNLNEQFF
TRBV4-1	.	TRBJ2-5	.	TGCGCCAGCAGCCAAGATCGGGGAAGAAGTGGGGAGACCCAGTACTTC	CASSQDRGRSGETQYF
TRBV30	.	TRBJ2-7	TRBD1	TGTGCCTGGAGCCGTTGGGTGGGACAGGGGGCCGAAGAGCAGTACTTC	CAWSRWVGQGAEEQYF
TRBV5-4	.	TRBJ2-3	TRBD2	TGTGCCAGCAGCTCACTAGCGGGAGCCGCCTATAGCACAGATACGCAGTATTTT	CASSSLAGAAYSTDTQYF
TRBV10-1	.	TRBJ1-2	TRBD1	TGCGCCAGCAGTGAGTCTTCAGGGGGCAACTATGGCTACACCTTC	CASSESSGGNYGYTF
TRBV14	.	TRBJ2-5	TRBD2	TGTGCCAGCAGCCCGCGGGAGGCCAGTAAAGAGACCCAGTACTTC	CASSPREASKETQYF
TRBV18	.	TRBJ1-2	.	TGTGCCAGCTCGACGGAACAGCAAATTAACTATGGCTACACCTTC	CASSTEQQINYGYTF
TRBV21-1	.	TRBJ1-2	.	TGTGCCAGCAGCAAAGAGGGGCTTGGTCCGGATGGCTACACCTTC	CASSKEGLGPDGYTF
TRBV30	.	TRBJ1-5	.	TGTGCCGGGGGACTGGCGAACGATCAGCCCCAGCATTTT	CAGGLANDQPQHF
TRBV2	.	TRBJ1-1	.	TGTGCCAGCAGTGTACAGTTGAACACTGAAGCTTTCTTT	CASSVQLNTEAFF
TRBV9	once	TRBJ2-7	TRBD1	TGTGCCAGCAGCGACCGGGACAGTGGATTCGACGAGCAGTACTTC	CASSDRDSGFDEQYF
TRBV4-1	.	TRBJ2-2	TRBD1	TGCGCCAGCAGCCAAGATCAGACAGGGGGGAACACCGGGGAGCTGTTTTTT	CASSQDQTGGNTGELFF
TRBV15	.	TRBJ1-5	TRBD1	TGTGCCACCAGCAGAGCTCCTCGGGGGCGGACAGGCGTAGCTAATAATCAGCCCCAGCATTTT	CATSRAPRGRTGVANNQPQHF
TRBV12-5	.	TRBJ2-5	.	TGTGCTAGTGGTTTGTCAAGCACAGAGACCCAGTACTTC	CASGLSSTETQYF
TRBV30	.	TRBJ1-6	TRBD1	TGTGCCTGGAGGGGACAGGAGGATCATTCACCCCTCCACTTT	CAWRGQEDHSPLHF
TRBV29-1	.	TRBJ2-7	.	TGCAGCGTGGGGTTAGGGGCCCCACCCTACGAGCAGTACTTC	CSVGLGAPPYEQYF
TRBV5-1	.	TRBJ1-5	TRBD1	TGCGCCAGCAGCTGGGGGACAGGGGGCAATCAGCCCCAGCATTTT	CASSWGTGGNQPQHF